The clone carrying this T cell receptor beta chain has ten or more counts. Time point noted: sample taken at primary tumor resection. Researchers sequenced whole RNA taken from tumor, nontumor lung or frozen PBMC without sorting. The data were obtained in a study of spatial heterogeneity in lung cancer. Overall study: There were, on average, more than ten raw-read appearances for each unique TCR and UMI combination.

Trimming stripped 0 bases from V and 4 bases from J, with 10 bases between. The CDR3 consists of 15 residues. Germline CDR1 and CDR2: SGHRS and YFSETQ. TCRdb processed the 5' RACE reads anew with MiXCR; each CDR3 protein has one entry. Here the sample spans about 2,900 distinct CDR3 sequences, over 3.5% being singletons. The sample was normal lung tissue next to the tumor, taken at surgery. The receptor's source is a male donor with early-stage non-small cell lung cancer. This chain joins TRBV5-1 and TRBJ2-2; D might be TRBD1 (5 bases). CDR3 sequence (DNA): TGCGCCAGCAGCTTGGGGCCAGACAGCACCGGGGAGCTGTTTTTT. Encoded protein: CASSLGPDSTGELFF.